The rows below give T cell receptor beta chains drawn from one sample of a study of Ad26.COV2.S vaccination and SARS-CoV-2 variants. Here immunoSEQ multiplex PCR was the method, and the copy in TCRdb shows in-frame clones only, minus some. Of about 370,000 clones in the sample, approximately 86% are singletons; the top ten hold 3% to 4.5%. The sequenced sample was peripheral blood, obtained in a trial of Ad26.COV2.S vaccine versus placebo. The origin of the receptors is a person aged 18-60 years who received the Ad26.COV2.S COVID-19 vaccine or a placebo. Each CDR3 is given with its conserved first and last residue. Fields, in order: D gene, clone size, J gene, CDR3 length, V gene, CDR3 protein, CDR3 DNA. The D gene is left open where the match is weak. Only some rows state a clone size, as once, few, many or a class for expanded clones.

NA	NA	TRBJ2-5	15	TRBV5-1	CASSFGGDRQETQYF	TGCGCCAGCAGCTTTGGCGGGGACAGACAAGAGACCCAGTACTTC
NA	NA	TRBJ2-7	13	TRBV7-8	CASSSRVIYEQYF	TGTGCCAGCAGCTCACGGGTCATCTACGAGCAGTACTTC
NA	NA	TRBJ2-1	15	TRBV11-2	CASSLEADVYNEQFF	TGTGCCAGCAGCTTAGAAGCGGATGTCTACAATGAGCAGTTCTTC
NA	NA	TRBJ2-3	13	TRBV6-5	CASTRGEADTQYF	TGTGCCAGCACCCGGGGAGAGGCAGATACGCAGTATTTT
NA	NA	TRBJ1-2	13	TRBV3-1/TRBV3-2	CASSQDGNYGYTF	TGTGCCAGCAGCCAGGATGGTAACTATGGCTACACCTTC
TRBD1	NA	TRBJ1-2	14	TRBV29-1	CSVEVRDSLYGYTF	TGCAGCGTTGAAGTTAGGGACAGCCTCTATGGCTACACCTTC
NA	NA	TRBJ2-1	12	TRBV11-2	CASSSTSNEQFF	TGTGCCAGCAGCTCGACCTCCAATGAGCAGTTCTTC
NA	NA	TRBJ1-2	14	TRBV4-1	CASSLNGDGYGYTF	TGCGCCAGCAGCCTTAATGGGGACGGCTATGGCTACACCTTC
TRBD1	once	TRBJ2-5	17	TRBV19	CASSPLGLTGAQETQYF	TGTGCCAGTAGTCCCCTTGGGCTGACAGGGGCACAGGAGACCCAGTACTTC
TRBD2	NA	TRBJ2-1	15	TRBV7-9	CASSLGLAEYNEQFF	TGTGCCAGCAGCCTCGGGCTAGCGGAGTACAATGAGCAGTTCTTC
TRBD2	NA	TRBJ2-5	16	TRBV20-1	CSASVVGASGAETQYF	TGCAGTGCTAGTGTCGTCGGCGCTAGCGGGGCGGAGACCCAGTACTTC
TRBD2	NA	TRBJ2-2	13	TRBV19	CASSPGRVGELFF	TGTGCCAGTAGTCCAGGGAGGGTAGGGGAGCTGTTTTTT
TRBD1	once	TRBJ1-1	15	TRBV6-5	CASSLTGGASTEAFF	TGTGCCAGCAGTTTAACAGGGGGCGCTTCCACTGAAGCTTTCTTT
NA	few	TRBJ1-1	14	TRBV7-2	CASSSRRDTTEAFF	TGTGCCAGCAGCTCCAGACGGGACACCACTGAAGCTTTCTTT
NA	NA	TRBJ2-7	15	TRBV19	CASSIGLQTTYEQYF	TGTGCCAGTAGTATCGGATTACAGACGACCTACGAGCAGTACTTC
NA	NA	TRBJ2-5	16	TRBV5-6	CASSSRGGGSVKTQYF	TGTGCCAGCAGCTCCCGGGGAGGGGGCTCTGTAAAGACCCAGTACTTC
NA	NA	TRBJ2-1	16	TRBV19	CASSILRVGSYNEQFF	TGTGCCAGTAGTATTTTGCGGGTGGGTTCCTACAATGAGCAGTTCTTC
NA	NA	TRBJ2-5	16	TRBV3-1/TRBV3-2	CASSQDRWQAKETQYF	TGTGCCAGCAGCCAAGATCGATGGCAGGCCAAAGAGACCCAGTACTTC
NA	NA	TRBJ1-5	15	TRBV6-5	CASSGQPYSNQPQHF	TGTGCCAGCAGCGGACAGCCGTATAGCAATCAGCCCCAGCATTTT
TRBD2	NA	TRBJ2-1	16	TRBV7-9	CASHENSGGLYNEQFF	TGTGCCTCCCACGAGAATAGCGGGGGCCTTTACAATGAGCAGTTCTTC
TRBD2	NA	TRBJ2-1	17	TRBV7-9	CASSPDGGTSGGYEQFF	TGTGCCAGCAGCCCCGACGGGGGGACTAGCGGGGGTTATGAGCAGTTCTTC
NA	few	TRBJ2-2	15	TRBV3-1/TRBV3-2	CASSQIASNTGELFF	TGTGCCAGCAGCCAAATAGCATCCAACACCGGGGAGCTGTTTTTT
NA	NA	TRBJ1-1	12	TRBV9	CASSALNTEAFF	TGTGCCAGCAGCGCCCTGAACACTGAAGCTTTCTTT